These 14 T cell receptor beta chains were sequenced from one sample in a study of blood T cell repertoires in COVID-19. The data were produced by immunoSEQ multiplex PCR, yet TCRdb's version contains in-frame clones alone and is incomplete. The profile covers about 58,000 clones, with around 85% appearing a single time and roughly 15% taken by the ten largest. The sample was peripheral blood. The source is a human donor in a cohort sampled during active COVID-19.

CDR3 sequence: CAWSPQASSEAFF. Here the CDR3 DNA reads TGTGCCTGGAGTCCGCAGGCCTCGTCTGAAGCTTTCTTT. This sequence joins TRBV30 and TRBJ1-1; D unclear. V lost 2 bases and J lost 6, with 13 bases in between. CDR3 length: 13 residues. The germline CDR1 and CDR2 sequences are GTSNPN and SVGIG (reference sequence).

The V and J genes are TRBV30 and TRBJ1-1, with D possibly matching TRBD1 (5 bases). Trimming left V 3 bases short and J 2 bases short, with 13 bases between. The CDR3 runs to 14 residues. Germline V gives CDR1 GTSNPN, CDR2 SVGIG (reference sequence). The CDR3, as DNA: TGTGCCTGGAGAGAGGGACTGTCAAACACTGAAGCTTTCTTT. This translates into CAWREGLSNTEAFF.

The chain combines TRBV5-4 with TRBJ2-3; 7 nucleotides agree with TRBD2. The J segment lost 9 bases and the V segment lost 3 bases, leaving 7 bases of the junction unmatched. CDR3 length equals 13 residues. The germline CDR1 and CDR2 sequences are SGHNT and YYREEE (reference sequence). The CDR3 nucleotides read TGTGCCAGCAGCTCGTCCCTAGCGGCCACGCAGTATTTT. It encodes CASSSSLAATQYF.

The J gene is TRBJ1-5, the V gene TRBV30; D is possibly TRBD1 (6 bases). Germline CDR1 and CDR2: GTSNPN and SVGIG (reference sequence). V was pared by 4 bases and J by 6 bases, with 13 bases between. This CDR3 is built from 13 residues. CDR3 in DNA: TGTGCCTGGACCAATACAGGGAGTCAGCCCCAGCATTTT. This encodes CAWTNTGSQPQHF.

The chain employs TRBV5-4 and TRBJ2-1; no reliable D call. V lost 0 bases and J 9 bases, leaving 10 bases between the germline ends. CDR1 SGHNT and CDR2 YYREEE come from the germline V gene (reference sequence). The CDR3 is 13 amino acids. This chain's CDR3 is CASSLETGGEQFF. The CDR3 DNA is TGTGCCAGCAGCTTGGAGACCGGCGGTGAGCAGTTCTTC.

In its sample, this clone was seen once. This chain joins TRBV5-1 and TRBJ1-1; no clear D gene. Germline CDR1 reads SGHRS; CDR2 reads YFSETQ. Trimming pared 2 bases from V and 1 base from J, leaving 9 bases between. The CDR3 extends over 14 amino acids. The CDR3 reads CASSFVGTNTEAFF. The CDR3 DNA sequence: TGCGCCAGCAGCTTCGTCGGTACGAACACTGAAGCTTTCTTT.

Of note for this clone: The limits of the CDR3 on the DNA are not certain, so only TCRdb's listed CDR3 is given. The chain recombines TRBV5-1 with TRBJ2-5; the table's D call, TRBD2, has no DNA check behind it. The CDR3 sequence runs 20 residues, both termini included. Per the germline V gene, CDR1 is SGHRS and CDR2 is YFSETQ. CDR3 loop: CASSQNLAGGRPDFRETQYF.

The chain links TRBV28 to TRBJ2-7; D gene uncertain. The length of the CDR3 is 14 residues. V gave up 3 bases and J gave up 0 bases, with 9 bases separating them. Germline V gives CDR1 MDHEN, CDR2 SYDVKM. CDR3 sequence reads: CASSFTESSYEQYF. The DNA of the CDR3 is TGTGCCAGCAGTTTTACGGAGAGCTCCTACGAGCAGTACTTC.

This clone was detected only once. The chain uses TRBV27 and TRBJ1-5; possible D gene TRBD1, 5 bases. The V gene's germline CDR1 is MNHEY and CDR2 SMNVEV (reference sequence). V was trimmed by 2 bases and J by 6 bases, leaving 8 bases between them. The CDR3 runs to 13 residues. CDR3: CASSLTRGQPQHF. The CDR3 DNA reads as TGTGCCAGCAGTTTAACAAGGGGTCAGCCCCAGCATTTT.

J is TRBJ1-3 and V is TRBV11-2; 8 positions agree with TRBD1. The CDR3 sequence is 19 residues long. With V trimmed by 5 bases and J by 4 bases, 19 bases remained unmatched. In germline, CDR1 is SGHAT, CDR2 FQNNGV. The CDR3 DNA reads TGTGCCAGCAGCCCGAGTCTCGAGGACAGGGTTGTGTTGGGAAACACCATATATTTT. It is translated as CASSPSLEDRVVLGNTIYF.

The V gene is TRBV7-2, the J gene TRBJ1-3; 7 bases agree with TRBD1. This CDR3 has 14 residues. V lost 4 bases, J lost 6 bases, and 6 bases stayed unmatched. Germline assignment: CDR1 SGHTA and CDR2 FQGNSA. CDR3 DNA sequence: TGTGCCAGCAGCTCCCAGGAGGGGGCAAACACCATATATTTT. Residues: CASSSQEGANTIYF.

This clone has only one observation. This rearrangement joins TRBV7-2 to TRBJ1-2; 8 nucleotides match TRBD1. J was trimmed by 2 bases and V by 6 bases; bases with no gene match: 5. Germline CDR1 is SGHTA and CDR2 is FQGNSA. The CDR3 loop spans 14 amino acids. The chain's CDR3 is CASSPGGANYGYTF. CDR3 nucleotide sequence: TGTGCCAGCAGTCCAGGGGGCGCGAACTATGGCTACACCTTC.

V usage is TRBV11-3 and J usage is TRBJ2-1; 8 bases fit TRBD2. V lost 3 bases and J lost 5; bases outside the gene matches: 12. In germline, CDR1 is SGHNT, CDR2 YENEEA. This CDR3 contains 17 residues. This CDR3 is CASSLWGEVAGNNEQFF. The CDR3 region has the DNA TGTGCCAGCAGCTTGTGGGGAGAAGTAGCGGGAAACAATGAGCAGTTCTTC.

The V and J genes are TRBV2 and TRBJ1-6; 8 positions match TRBD1. The germline CDR1 and CDR2 sequences are SNHLY and FYNNEI. This CDR3 has 15 amino acids. The V segment lost 5 bases and the J segment 7 bases; nucleotides outside the gene matches: 7. CDR3 sequence (DNA): TGTGCCAGCAGTTTTCAGGGGGCTGGCAATTCACCCCTCCACTTT. Translating it yields CASSFQGAGNSPLHF.